What follows describes a single T cell receptor beta chain. Its antigen is unidentified. The data belong to a study of early T cells in non-severe SARS-CoV-2 infection. Turning to the study itself: Chains from this unsorted whole-blood bulk RNA could not be paired.

Each cDNA molecule carried a unique molecular identifier. TCRdb re-called the 5' RACE reads through MiXCR, storing one row per CDR3 protein. The data show over 90,000 distinct CDR3 sequences, around 14% seen once. General study findings and limits: Comparison of clonotypes with VDJdb favored anti-spike CD8 responses while missing private and CD4 specificities.

The sequence derives from an adult who was a healthcare worker with PCR-confirmed SARS-CoV-2 infection or an uninfected control (not recorded which). Sequencing input: whole blood.

DNA for the CDR3: TGTGCCAGCAGCTTAACAGCGGATACGCAGTATTTT. Translation: CASSLTADTQYF. The chain employs TRBV7-3 and TRBJ2-3, with D unclear. CDR1 and CDR2 from the germline V gene are SGHTA and FQGTGA. The CDR3 is 12 residues long. V lost 0 bases and J 6 bases, leaving 4 bases between the germline ends. Together with reference TRBV7-3 and TRBJ2-3, the CDR3 gives the full variable domain: GAGVSQTPSNKVTEKGKYVELRCDPISGHTALYWYRQSLGQGPEFLIYFQGTGAADDSGLPNDRFFAVRPEGSVSTLKIQRTERGDSAVYLCASSLTADTQYFGPGTRLTVL.